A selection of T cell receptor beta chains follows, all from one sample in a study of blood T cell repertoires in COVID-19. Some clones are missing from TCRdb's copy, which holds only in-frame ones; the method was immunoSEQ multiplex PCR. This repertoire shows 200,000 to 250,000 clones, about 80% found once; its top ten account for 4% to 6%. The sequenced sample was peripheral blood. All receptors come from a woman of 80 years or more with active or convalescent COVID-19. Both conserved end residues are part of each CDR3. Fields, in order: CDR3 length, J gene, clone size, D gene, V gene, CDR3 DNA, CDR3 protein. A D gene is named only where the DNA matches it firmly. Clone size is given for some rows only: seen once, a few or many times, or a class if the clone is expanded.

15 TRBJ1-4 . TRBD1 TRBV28 TGTGCCAGCAGTGGCCGGGACAGGGAAATTGAAAAACTGTTTTTT CASSGRDREIEKLFF
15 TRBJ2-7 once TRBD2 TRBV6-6 TGTGCCAGCACCCCAACCGGGACTAGCGGCTACGAGCAGTACTTC CASTPTGTSGYEQYF
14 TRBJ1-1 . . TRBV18 TGTGCCAGCTCACAAACTCGGGGGGACACTGAAGCTTTCTTT CASSQTRGDTEAFF
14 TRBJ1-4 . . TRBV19 TGTGCCAGTAGTATTTCCAGGGCTAATGAAAAACTGTTTTTT CASSISRANEKLFF
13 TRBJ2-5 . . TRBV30 TGTGCCTGGAGTATTGCAGGGGCCGAGACCCAGTACTTC CAWSIAGAETQYF
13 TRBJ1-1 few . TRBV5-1 TGCGCCAGCAGCTTACAGGGGAACACTGAAGCTTTCTTT CASSLQGNTEAFF
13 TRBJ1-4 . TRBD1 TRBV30 TGTGCCTGGAGTAGGCAGGGGGGTGAAAAACTGTTTTTT CAWSRQGGEKLFF
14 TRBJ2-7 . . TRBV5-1 TGCGCCAGCAGCTGGACTGGCTTTTCGTACGAGCAGTACTTC CASSWTGFSYEQYF
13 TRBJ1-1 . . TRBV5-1 TGCGCCAGCAGCTTGCAGGGAGGCACTGAAGCTTTCTTT CASSLQGGTEAFF
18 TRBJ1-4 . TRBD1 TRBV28 TGTGCCAGCAGATTCCGGGACAGGGGGCCATTGGAGTATGAAAAACTGTTTTTT CASRFRDRGPLEYEKLFF
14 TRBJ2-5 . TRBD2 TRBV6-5 TGTGCCAGCATTGGGGGGGGAGGCGTTAGGACCCAGTACTTC CASIGGGGVRTQYF
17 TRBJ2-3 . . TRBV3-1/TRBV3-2 TGTGCCAGCAGCCAAAAGAGACTAGGTCGAGACACAGATACGCAGTATTTT CASSQKRLGRDTDTQYF
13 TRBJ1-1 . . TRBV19 TGTGCCAGTAGGGAACAGGGATACACTGAAGCTTTCTTT CASREQGYTEAFF
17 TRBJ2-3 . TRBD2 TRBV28 TGTGCCAGCAGCTCCCCGGGGCTAGCGGGACACACAGATACGCAGTATTTT CASSSPGLAGHTDTQYF
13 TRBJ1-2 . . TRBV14 TGTGCCAGCAGCCAAGCGCCAGGGTTCGGCTACACCTTC CASSQAPGFGYTF
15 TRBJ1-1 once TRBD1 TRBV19 TGTGCCAGTAGCCCTCCGGACAGGGCGAACACTGAAGCTTTCTTT CASSPPDRANTEAFF
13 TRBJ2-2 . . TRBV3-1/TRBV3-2 TGTGCCAGCAGCCAACCCTTCACCGGGGAGCTGTTTTTT CASSQPFTGELFF
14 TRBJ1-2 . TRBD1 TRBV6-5 TGTGCCAGCAGGAGACAGGGGAGTACCTATGGCTACACCTTC CASRRQGSTYGYTF
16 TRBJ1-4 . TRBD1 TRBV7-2 TGTGCCAGCAGCTCGGCCCGACAGGGGGCGGGTGAAAAACTGTTTTTT CASSSARQGAGEKLFF
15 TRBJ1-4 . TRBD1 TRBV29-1 TGCAGCGTTGTCGGGTTTGAGAGGGGGCAGGGAAAACTGTTTTTT CSVVGFERGQGKLFF
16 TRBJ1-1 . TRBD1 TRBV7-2 TGTGCCAACAGCCCCTGGCGGGCAGGGGGGAACACTGAAGCTTTCTTT CANSPWRAGGNTEAFF
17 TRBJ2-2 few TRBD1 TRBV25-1 TGTGCCAGCAGCCCTGGACAGGGGTTCGCGAACACCGGGGAGCTGTTTTTT CASSPGQGFANTGELFF
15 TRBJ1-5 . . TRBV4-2 TGTGCCAGCAGCCAAAGCTATACGATGGATCAGCCCCAGCATTTT CASSQSYTMDQPQHF
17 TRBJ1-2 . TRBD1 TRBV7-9 TGTGCCAGCAGCACTACCGGGACAGCTCCTTCTAACTATGGCTACACCTTC CASSTTGTAPSNYGYTF
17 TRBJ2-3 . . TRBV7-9 TGTGCCAGCAGCCCCCCCCGGAGGGGCCCGTTCACAGATACGCAGTATTTT CASSPPRRGPFTDTQYF
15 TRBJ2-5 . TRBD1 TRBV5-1 TGCGCCAGCAGCCAAGGGACAGGGGGCGGGAAGACCCAGTACTTC CASSQGTGGGKTQYF
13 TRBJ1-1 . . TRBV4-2 TGTGCCAGCAGCCGAGAAGGGAGCACTGAAGCTTTCTTT CASSREGSTEAFF
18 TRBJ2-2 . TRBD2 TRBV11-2 TGTGCCAGCAGCTTAGAGCCTAGCGGGGGAGATACCACCGGGGAGCTGTTTTTT CASSLEPSGGDTTGELFF
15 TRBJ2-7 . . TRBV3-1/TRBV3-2 TGTGCCAGCAGCCAGGGGCCCTACAGGGACTACGAGCAGTACTTC CASSQGPYRDYEQYF
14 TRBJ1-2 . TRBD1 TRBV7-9 TGTGCCAGCAGCCCCGGACAGGGTAACTATGGCTACACCTTC CASSPGQGNYGYTF
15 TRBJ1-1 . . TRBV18 TGTGCCAGCTCACCGAAGTGGACAGCCAACACTGAAGCTTTCTTT CASSPKWTANTEAFF
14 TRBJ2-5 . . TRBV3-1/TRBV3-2 TGTGCCAGCAGCCAATATATCAGCCAAGAGACCCAGTACTTC CASSQYISQETQYF
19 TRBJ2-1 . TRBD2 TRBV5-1 TGCGCCAGCAGCTTGGTGTTTAGGTTGGCGGTAGCGGGATACAATGAGCAGTTCTTC CASSLVFRLAVAGYNEQFF
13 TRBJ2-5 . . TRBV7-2 TGTGCCAGCAGCTCCGAGCTACAAGAGACCCAGTACTTC CASSSELQETQYF
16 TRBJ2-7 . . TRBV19 TGTGCCAGTAGTATAGGAGGCAGTCTCAGATCCTACGAGCAGTACTTC CASSIGGSLRSYEQYF
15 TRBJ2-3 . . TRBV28 TGTGCCAGCAGTTTATCAGGGTCCTTGAGAGATACGCAGTATTTT CASSLSGSLRDTQYF
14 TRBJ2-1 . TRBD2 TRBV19 TGTGCCAGTAGTGGGGGACCGGGGGGTTTTGAGCAGTTCTTC CASSGGPGGFEQFF
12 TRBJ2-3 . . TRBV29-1 TGCAGCGTTGAACGAGGGCTGGATACGCAGTATTTT CSVERGLDTQYF
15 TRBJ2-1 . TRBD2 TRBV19 TGTGCCAGTAGCCCGGGGGGACTCATAAACAATGAGCAGTTCTTC CASSPGGLINNEQFF
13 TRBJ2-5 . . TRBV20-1 TGCAGTGCTAGTGTGGCACCAGGGGAGACCCAGTACTTC CSASVAPGETQYF
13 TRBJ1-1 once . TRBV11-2 TGTGCCAGCAGCTTGGGCCAGAACACTGAAGCTTTCTTT CASSLGQNTEAFF
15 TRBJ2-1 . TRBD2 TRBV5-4 TGTGCCAGCAGCTTGAGCGGGAGCCTCTACAATGAGCAGTTCTTC CASSLSGSLYNEQFF